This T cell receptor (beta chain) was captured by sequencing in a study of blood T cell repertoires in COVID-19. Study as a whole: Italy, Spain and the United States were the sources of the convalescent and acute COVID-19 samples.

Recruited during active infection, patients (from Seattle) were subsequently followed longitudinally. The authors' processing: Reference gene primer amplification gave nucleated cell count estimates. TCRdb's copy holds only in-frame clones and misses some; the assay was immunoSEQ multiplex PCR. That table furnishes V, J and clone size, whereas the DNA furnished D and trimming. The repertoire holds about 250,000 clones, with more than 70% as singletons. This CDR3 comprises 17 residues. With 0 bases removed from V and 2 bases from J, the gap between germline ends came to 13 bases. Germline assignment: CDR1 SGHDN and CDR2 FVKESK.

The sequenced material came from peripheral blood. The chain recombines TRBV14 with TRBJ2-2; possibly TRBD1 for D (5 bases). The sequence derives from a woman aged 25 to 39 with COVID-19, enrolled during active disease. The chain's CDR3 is CASSQDRAGINTGELFF. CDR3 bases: TGTGCCAGCAGCCAAGATCGGGCAGGGATAAACACCGGGGAGCTGTTTTTT.